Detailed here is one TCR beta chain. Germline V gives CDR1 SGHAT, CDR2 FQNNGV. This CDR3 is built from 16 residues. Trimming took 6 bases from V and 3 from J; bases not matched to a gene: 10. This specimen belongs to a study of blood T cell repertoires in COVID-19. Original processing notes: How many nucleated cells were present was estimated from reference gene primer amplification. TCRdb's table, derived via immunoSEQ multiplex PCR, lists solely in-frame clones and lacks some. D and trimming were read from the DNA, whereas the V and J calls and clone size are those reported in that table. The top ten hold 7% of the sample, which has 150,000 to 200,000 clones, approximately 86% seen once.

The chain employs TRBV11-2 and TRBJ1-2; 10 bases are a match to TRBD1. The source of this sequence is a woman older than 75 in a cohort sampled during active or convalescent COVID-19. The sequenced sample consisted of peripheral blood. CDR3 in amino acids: CASRPPGQGPYYGYTF. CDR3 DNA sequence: TGTGCCAGCAGGCCGCCGGGACAGGGGCCCTACTATGGCTACACCTTC.